This TCR beta chain is drawn from a study of identical twins. This clonotype was counted at least ten times. Germline V gene data show CDR1 as SGHRS and CDR2 as YFSETQ. Unmatched junction bases numbered 2, after V lost 0 bases and J lost 7 bases. This CDR3 region has 13 residues. TCRdb processed the 5' RACE reads anew with MiXCR; each CDR3 protein has one entry. The sample has 500,000 or so distinct CDR3 sequences, 20% to 25% seen once. The data also belong to a second study, concerning T cells expressing NK-cell markers.

This clonotype originated in a woman aged 18-29 years in good health. Specimen: CD4+ T cells sorted from blood. The J gene is TRBJ1-1, the V gene TRBV5-1; 8 bases fit TRBD1. In DNA, the CDR3 is TGCGCCAGCAGCTTGGCGGGACAGGATGAAGCTTTCTTT. Residues: CASSLAGQDEAFF.